This TCR beta chain appears in the sequencing data of a study of cytomegalovirus exposure and HLA in healthy donors. Study-level background: Around 200 million T cells yielded approximately 100 million unique TCR beta sequences, as an earlier analysis found. From donors who were HLA-typed, an early data release held 80 million or so unique TCRs.

CDR1 and CDR2 (germline): SGHDT, YYEEEE. CDR3 length equals 16 residues. The V gene lost 0 bases and the J gene lost 0 bases, with 10 bases spanning the gap. This clone was observed a handful of times. The primer mix had 60 Vbeta and 13 Jbeta primers. Using immunoSEQ multiplex PCR, the repertoire was profiled, and TCRdb retains in-frame clones only, with some absent. The sample has 60,000 to 85,000 clones, around 78% seen once; the top ten hold around 3.7%. The sequenced material came from PBMCs. The TCR was taken from a man aged 40-49 years in good health and CMV-seronegative. The V call is TRBV5-6, the J call TRBJ1-5, with unresolved D. This CDR3 reads CASSLGGPYSNQPQHF. CDR3 bases: TGTGCCAGCAGCTTGGGAGGGCCCTATAGCAATCAGCCCCAGCATTTT.